This is a list of T cell receptor beta chains from one sample in a study of T cell responses to AZD1222 COVID-19 vaccine. Produced via immunoSEQ multiplex PCR; TCRdb's table is partial and in-frame only. Among approximately 150,000 clones listed, about nine tenths were seen once. The sample was peripheral blood, taken on day 0 of AZD1222 vaccination. The receptors shown here come from an adult in good health. CDR3s include the opening cysteine and the closing phenylalanine or tryptophan. Each record gives: J gene, clone size, D gene, V gene, CDR3 protein, CDR3 DNA. The D gene is left open where the match is weak. Not all rows give a size; the values are once, few, many and, for expanded clones, a class.

TRBJ1-1 NA TRBD1 TRBV5-1 CASSLGSTGGITEAFF TGCGCCAGCAGCTTGGGGTCGACAGGGGGTATAACTGAAGCTTTCTTT
TRBJ2-7 NA TRBD2 TRBV4-2 CASSQDWGGTYEQYF TGTGCCAGCAGCCAAGATTGGGGGGGGACCTACGAGCAGTACTTC
TRBJ2-1 NA NA TRBV12-5 CASGLGELSYNEQFF TGTGCTAGTGGTTTGGGGGAGCTCTCCTACAATGAGCAGTTCTTC
TRBJ2-1 NA NA TRBV28 CASRVSSYNEQFF TGTGCCAGCCGCGTGAGCTCCTACAATGAGCAGTTCTTC
TRBJ2-7 NA NA TRBV30 CAWEIDRSYEQYF TGTGCCTGGGAAATAGACAGATCCTACGAGCAGTACTTC
TRBJ1-5 once TRBD1 TRBV2 CASRDRNSQPQHF TGTGCCAGCCGGGACAGGAACAGTCAGCCCCAGCATTTT
TRBJ2-1 NA TRBD2 TRBV4-3 CASSQEWRGGLYNEQFF TGCGCCAGCAGCCAAGAATGGCGGGGGGGCCTCTACAATGAGCAGTTCTTC
TRBJ2-3 NA TRBD2 TRBV3-1/TRBV3-2 CASSQAGVGTDTQYF TGTGCCAGCAGCCAGGCGGGGGTGGGCACAGATACGCAGTATTTT
TRBJ1-2 NA TRBD1 TRBV4-3 CASSQGDSPSTGYTF TGCGCCAGCAGCCAAGGGGACAGCCCTTCGACTGGCTACACCTTC
TRBJ2-1 NA NA TRBV12-3/TRBV12-4 CASSPRDEQFF TGTGCCAGCAGTCCGAGGGATGAGCAGTTCTTC
TRBJ2-5 NA NA TRBV5-4 CASSLVGGETQYF TGTGCCAGCAGCCTCGTCGGGGGAGAGACCCAGTACTTC
TRBJ2-7 NA NA TRBV6-6 CASTGVPSYEQYF TGTGCCAGCACGGGGGTGCCATCCTACGAGCAGTACTTC
TRBJ1-3 NA TRBD1 TRBV19 CASSRDRGSETIYF TGTGCCAGTAGCCGGGACAGGGGTTCTGAGACCATATATTTT
TRBJ2-3 NA TRBD2 TRBV5-1 CASSATSVADTQYF TGCGCCAGCAGCGCTACTAGCGTAGCAGATACGCAGTATTTT
TRBJ1-3 NA NA TRBV3-1/TRBV3-2 CASGVSGNTIYF TGTGCCTCGGGGGTTTCTGGAAACACCATATATTTT
TRBJ2-1 NA NA TRBV9 CASSVALTYNEQFF TGTGCCAGCAGCGTAGCCCTGACATACAATGAGCAGTTCTTC
TRBJ1-5 NA TRBD1 TRBV6-5 CASGLQGGVDQPQHF TGTGCCAGCGGGCTACAGGGGGGTGTTGATCAGCCCCAGCATTTT
TRBJ2-3 NA NA TRBV4-3 CASSQDVSDTQYF TGCGCCAGCAGCCAAGACGTCTCAGATACGCAGTATTTT
TRBJ2-5 NA NA TRBV4-2 CASSQEPLTRETQYF TGTGCCAGCAGCCAAGAGCCACTTACGAGGGAGACCCAGTACTTC
TRBJ2-7 NA TRBD2 TRBV13 CASSLGRGGPNYEQYF TGTGCCAGCAGCTTAGGCCGGGGGGGGCCCAACTACGAGCAGTACTTC
TRBJ1-1 NA NA TRBV29-1 CSVAEGVRGTEAFF TGCAGCGTTGCCGAGGGGGTTCGGGGCACTGAAGCTTTCTTT
TRBJ2-1 few TRBD2 TRBV14 CASSLRRGGFVDEQFF TGTGCCAGCAGCCTACGGCGGGGGGGATTCGTCGATGAGCAGTTCTTC
TRBJ2-5 NA NA TRBV19 CASSISGGSETQYF TGTGCCAGTAGTATATCGGGGGGCTCGGAGACCCAGTACTTC
TRBJ2-2 few NA TRBV4-3 CASSQTGNTGELFF TGCGCCAGCAGCCAAACTGGGAACACCGGGGAGCTGTTTTTT
TRBJ1-2 NA NA TRBV7-2 CASSLQGPSYGYTF TGTGCCAGCAGCTTACAGGGGCCCTCTTATGGCTACACCTTC
TRBJ2-7 NA NA TRBV29-1 CSAVPQTGYEQYF TGCAGCGCCGTCCCCCAAACAGGGTACGAGCAGTACTTC
TRBJ1-5 NA NA TRBV2 CASRGQGKEPQHF TGTGCCAGCAGGGGCCAGGGGAAGGAGCCCCAGCATTTT
TRBJ2-7 few TRBD1 TRBV6-5 CASSYRTDRVPYEQYF TGTGCCAGCAGTTACCGAACCGACAGGGTTCCCTACGAGCAGTACTTC
TRBJ2-3 NA TRBD2 TRBV6-5 CASSRLAGDTDTQYF TGTGCCAGCAGCAGACTAGCGGGGGACACAGATACGCAGTATTTT
TRBJ2-7 once NA TRBV7-9 CASSLAGDSYEQYF TGTGCCAGCAGCTTAGCCGGGGACTCCTACGAGCAGTACTTC
TRBJ1-2 NA TRBD1 TRBV30 CAWSVDRAGYGYTF TGTGCCTGGAGTGTAGACAGGGCAGGCTATGGCTACACCTTC
TRBJ1-3 NA NA TRBV19 CASSSDGWPGNTIYF TGTGCCAGTAGTTCGGACGGCTGGCCGGGAAACACCATATATTTT
TRBJ2-5 NA TRBD2 TRBV9 CASSVAGGVETQYF TGTGCCAGCAGCGTAGCGGGGGGGGTTGAGACCCAGTACTTC
TRBJ2-1 NA TRBD2 TRBV15 CATARGAYNEQFF TGTGCCACAGCGCGGGGGGCCTACAATGAGCAGTTCTTC
TRBJ1-1 NA TRBD1 TRBV10-3 CAISPTGGSTEAFF TGTGCCATCAGTCCGACAGGGGGTAGCACTGAAGCTTTCTTT
TRBJ2-7 NA NA TRBV4-1 CASSPKEGWSSYEQYF TGCGCCAGCAGCCCAAAAGAGGGGTGGAGCTCCTACGAGCAGTACTTC
TRBJ2-2 NA NA TRBV28 CASSLWETANTGELFF TGTGCCAGCAGTTTATGGGAGACAGCGAACACCGGGGAGCTGTTTTTT
TRBJ1-1 once TRBD1 TRBV18 CASSPSTGAATEAFF TGTGCCAGCTCACCTTCAACAGGGGCCGCCACTGAAGCTTTCTTT
TRBJ1-3 NA NA TRBV18 CASSPLGGSNSGNTIYF TGTGCCAGCTCACCTCTGGGGGGATCCAACTCTGGAAACACCATATATTTT
TRBJ2-7 NA NA TRBV29-1 CSVEDGTDEQYF TGCAGCGTTGAAGACGGGACGGACGAGCAGTACTTC
TRBJ2-7 NA NA TRBV3-1/TRBV3-2 CASSQDERPEQYF TGTGCCAGCAGCCAAGATGAGAGGCCCGAGCAGTACTTC
TRBJ1-6 NA NA TRBV6-6 CASRPPGDSPLHF TGTGCCAGCAGACCCCCAGGGGATTCACCCCTCCACTTT
TRBJ1-6 once NA TRBV9 CASSVEPGGSPLHF TGTGCCAGCAGCGTCGAGCCGGGGGGTTCACCCCTCCACTTT
TRBJ2-3 few TRBD1 TRBV18 CASSPRPGGAGTDTQYF TGTGCCAGCTCACCAAGGCCAGGGGGCGCAGGCACAGATACGCAGTATTTT
TRBJ2-5 few TRBD1 TRBV6-5 CASSYTGQYQETQYF TGTGCCAGCAGTTATACGGGACAGTACCAAGAGACCCAGTACTTC
TRBJ2-7 NA NA TRBV6-5 CASSYSEGQTYEQYF TGTGCCAGCAGTTACTCCGAGGGGCAGACCTACGAGCAGTACTTC
TRBJ2-3 once NA TRBV9 CASSVGMGDTQYF TGTGCCAGCAGCGTAGGAATGGGAGATACGCAGTATTTT
TRBJ2-3 NA TRBD2 TRBV12-5 CASGLVPSTSGGNHRNTDTQYF TGTGCTAGTGGTTTGGTTCCCTCGACTAGCGGGGGGAACCATCGTAACACAGATACGCAGTATTTT
TRBJ2-7 NA NA TRBV3-1/TRBV3-2 CASSQDEQYEQYF TGTGCCAGCAGCCAAGATGAACAATACGAGCAGTACTTC
TRBJ2-7 NA NA TRBV5-6 CASSEAPGTYEQYF TGTGCCAGCAGCGAGGCCCCGGGGACCTACGAGCAGTACTTC
TRBJ1-6 NA TRBD1 TRBV3-1/TRBV3-2 CASSLESGTGSSVDSPLHF TGTGCCAGCAGCCTTGAATCAGGGACAGGCTCCTCTGTTGATTCACCCCTCCACTTT
TRBJ1-4 NA NA TRBV6-5 CASASHVGYNEKLFF TGTGCCAGCGCATCACATGTAGGATATAATGAAAAACTGTTTTTT
TRBJ2-7 NA NA TRBV18 CASSPDGAGTAYEQYF TGTGCCAGCTCACCAGATGGTGCGGGGACCGCCTACGAGCAGTACTTC
TRBJ1-5 NA TRBD1 TRBV6-5 CANAQGVGQPQHF TGTGCCAACGCACAGGGGGTAGGGCAGCCCCAGCATTTT
TRBJ1-5 once TRBD1 TRBV29-1 CSIVTGRDSNQPQHF TGCAGCATCGTGACAGGGAGAGATAGCAATCAGCCCCAGCATTTT